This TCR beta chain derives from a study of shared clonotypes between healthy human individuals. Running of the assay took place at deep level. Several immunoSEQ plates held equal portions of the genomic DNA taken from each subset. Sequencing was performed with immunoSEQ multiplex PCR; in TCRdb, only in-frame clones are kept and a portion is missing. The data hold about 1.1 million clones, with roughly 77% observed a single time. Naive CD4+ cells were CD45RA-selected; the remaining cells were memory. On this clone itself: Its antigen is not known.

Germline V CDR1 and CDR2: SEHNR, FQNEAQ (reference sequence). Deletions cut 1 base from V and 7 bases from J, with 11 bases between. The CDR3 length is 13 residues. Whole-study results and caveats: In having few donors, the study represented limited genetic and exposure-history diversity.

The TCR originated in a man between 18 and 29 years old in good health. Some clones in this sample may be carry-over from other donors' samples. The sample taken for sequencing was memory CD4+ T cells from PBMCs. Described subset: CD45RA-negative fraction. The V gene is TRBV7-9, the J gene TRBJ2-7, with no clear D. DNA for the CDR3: TGTGCCAGCAGCTTAGATGGGTCCAGGGAGCAGTACTTC. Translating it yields CASSLDGSREQYF.